What follows are 32 T cell receptor beta chains derived from one specimen sequenced in a study of blood T cell repertoires in COVID-19. Clones were read by immunoSEQ multiplex PCR, and TCRdb kept only the in-frame ones, dropping some. This sample has 340,000 or so clones, with just over 85% found just once. The material sequenced was PBMCs or T cells enriched from blood (not recorded which). The receptors were gathered from a woman aged 40-49 years with acute COVID-19.

The J gene is TRBJ2-1, the V gene TRBV7-9, with 9 bases aligning to TRBD1. V was pared by 5 bases and J by 4 bases, with 9 bases of the junction left unmatched. The CDR3 loop spans 16 amino acids. The germline V gene has CDR1 SEHNR and CDR2 FQNEAQ (reference sequence). CDR3 in DNA: TGTGCCAGCAGCCCTAGCCGGACAGGGGTTTACAATGAGCAGTTCTTC. This translates into CASSPSRTGVYNEQFF.

The chain combines TRBV3-1 (or the pseudogene TRBV3-2) with TRBJ2-7, with 7 bases aligning to TRBD2. This CDR3 has 15 amino acids. The J segment lost 6 bases and the V segment lost 5 bases, leaving 13 bases of the junction unmatched. Germline assignment: CDR1 LGHDT and CDR2 YNNKEL (reference sequence). This chain's CDR3 is CASSSTWEGTLEQYF. The CDR3, as DNA: TGTGCCAGCAGCTCAACGTGGGAGGGAACCCTCGAGCAGTACTTC.

For this clone: At one end the junction does not follow the germline gene, possibly because of a read error. The chain employs TRBV11-2 and TRBJ1-1, with D hard to call. CDR1 and CDR2 from the germline V gene are SGHAT and FQNNGV. This CDR3 comprises 13 residues. The CDR3: CASSPGRVESAIF. The DNA of the CDR3 is TGTGCCAGCAGCCCGGGGAGGGTCGAGTCGGCAATATTT.

J is TRBJ2-7 and V is TRBV2; no definite D call. There are 14 residues in the CDR3. CDR1 is SNHLY, CDR2 FYNNEI, per germline. The V end lost 6 bases, the J end lost 3 bases, and 15 bases lay between the germline ends. Here the CDR3 reads CASSPTPSLYEQYF. The DNA for the CDR3 is TGTGCCAGCAGCCCTACCCCGTCCCTCTACGAGCAGTACTTC.

CDR3 bases: TGTGCCAGCAGTCCCCTGGAGTATAATTCACCCCTCCACTTT. Residues: CASSPLEYNSPLHF. The chain couples TRBV6-5 to TRBJ1-6; no clear D gene. This CDR3 is 14 amino acids long. The germline gives CDR1 MNHEY, CDR2 SVGAGI. Deletions cut 5 bases from V and 4 bases from J, with 9 bases between.

The J gene is TRBJ2-1, the V gene TRBV5-1, with D perhaps matching TRBD1 (5 bases). Trimming pared 0 bases from V and 2 bases from J, leaving 12 bases between. The CDR3 is made up of 16 amino acids. Per germline, CDR1 SGHRS and CDR2 YFSETQ. CDR3 in DNA: TGCGCCAGCAGCTTGGAATATTGGGGCACCTACAATGAGCAGTTCTTC. Amino acids: CASSLEYWGTYNEQFF.

The rearrangement joins TRBV6-2 or TRBV6-3 to TRBJ2-1, with 13 bases matching TRBD2. Germline assignment: CDR1 MNHEY and CDR2 SVGEGT. The CDR3 sequence is 13 residues long. V dropped 4 bases and J dropped 15; count of bases not matched to a gene: 6. The CDR3 reads CASSWGTSGILFF. CDR3 nucleotide sequence: TGTGCCAGCAGTTGGGGGACTAGCGGGATTCTGTTCTTC.

This chain joins TRBV28 and TRBJ2-1, with 8 bases that match TRBD1. With 3 bases clipped from V and 8 bases from J, the junction kept 9 bases outside the gene matches. The CDR3 loop spans 15 amino acids. CDR1 is MDHEN and CDR2 is SYDVKM in the germline V gene. CDR3 in amino acids: CASSFAWTGYDEQFF. CDR3 bases: TGTGCCAGCAGTTTCGCATGGACAGGGTATGATGAGCAGTTCTTC.

V is TRBV19 and J is TRBJ2-1; 7 bases match TRBD2. The CDR3 totals 14 residues. J was trimmed by 6 bases and V by 7 bases; bases with no gene match: 9. The V gene's germline CDR1 is LNHDA and CDR2 SQIVND (reference sequence). Written as DNA, the CDR3 is TGTGCCAGTACCAAATCGTCGGGGGGCAATGAGCAGTTCTTC. The encoded protein is CASTKSSGGNEQFF.

The chain has TRBV6-2 or TRBV6-3 and TRBJ1-2; TRBD1 agrees at 8 bases. J was trimmed by 1 base and V by 6 bases; bases with no gene match: 4. CDR3 length: 14 residues. CDR1 is MNHEY and CDR2 is SVGEGT in the germline V gene. DNA of the CDR3: TGTGCCAGCAGCAAGACAGGGGTTAACTATGGCTACACCTTC. Translation gives CASSKTGVNYGYTF.

The rearrangement links TRBV7-9 to TRBJ2-7; perhaps TRBD1 as D (5 bases). Germline V lookup: CDR1 SEHNR, CDR2 FQNEAQ (reference sequence). The V end lost 5 bases, the J end lost 0 bases, and 14 bases lay between the germline ends. This CDR3 is 15 amino acids long. This CDR3 is CASSRRYRSSYEQYF. The CDR3 DNA is TGTGCCAGCAGCCGAAGATACAGGAGCTCCTACGAGCAGTACTTC.

The rearrangement uses TRBV18 and TRBJ1-1, with 9 bases aligning to TRBD1. V gave up 3 bases and J gave up 7 bases; unmatched junction bases: 9. CDR1 is KGHSH, CDR2 LQKENI, per germline. The CDR3 loop spans 15 amino acids. This CDR3 reads CASSPFDRGGIEAFF. The CDR3 DNA reads TGTGCCAGCTCACCTTTCGACAGGGGGGGGATTGAAGCTTTCTTT.

This chain uses TRBV24-1 with TRBJ2-1; TRBD2 matches at 8 bases. This CDR3 has 16 residues. The germline V gene has CDR1 KGHDR and CDR2 SFDVKD. Unmatched junction bases numbered 8, after V lost 6 bases and J lost 2 bases. Here the CDR3 reads CATSPTGAGAYNEQFF. The CDR3 DNA sequence: TGTGCCACCAGTCCCACGGGAGCGGGAGCCTACAATGAGCAGTTCTTC.

The chain employs TRBV20-1 and TRBJ2-3; possible D gene TRBD2, 5 bases. Germline CDR1 DFQATT, CDR2 SNEGSKA (reference sequence). The ends were cut back, 4 bases at V and 11 bases at J, with 13 bases in the middle. CDR3 length: 11 amino acids. The CDR3 DNA sequence: TGCAGTGCTATCCGGGATCCGCTGCAGTATTTT. Translating gives CSAIRDPLQYF.

The V and J genes are TRBV21-1 and TRBJ1-4. TRBV21-1 is termed a pseudogene. The CDR3 contains 18 residues. The CDR3 DNA reads as TGTGCCAGCAGCAAAAGGAGCGGGGCCAGGAATTTTAATGAAAAACTGTTTTTT. This translates into CASSKRSGARNFNEKLFF.

This chain connects TRBV10-3 to TRBJ2-1; 10 bases fit TRBD1. The germline V gene has CDR1 ENHRY and CDR2 SYGVKD. The V gene end was trimmed by 6 bases and the J gene end by 8 bases; junction bases not matched to a gene: 7. The CDR3 loop spans 14 amino acids. The CDR3 loop is CAIRYGTGADEQFF. The DNA of the CDR3 is TGTGCCATCAGATACGGGACAGGGGCCGATGAGCAGTTCTTC.

This chain uses TRBV5-4 with TRBJ2-5, with TRBD1 identical over 8 bases. The junction had 7 bases not matched to a gene; V was cut back by 4 bases and J by 2 bases. Germline CDR1 SGHNT, CDR2 YYREEE (reference sequence). CDR3 length: 15 amino acids. The CDR3 bases are TGTGCCAGCAGCCTCTTGGACAGGGAGCAAGAGACCCAGTACTTC. As protein: CASSLLDREQETQYF.

This clone was seen ten or more times. The V call is TRBV2, the J call TRBJ1-2; D ambiguous. The CDR3 loop spans 14 amino acids. Germline V gene data show CDR1 as SNHLY and CDR2 as FYNNEI. Trimming shortened V by 0 bases and J by 8 bases, and 13 bases separated the two germline ends. CDR3 coding DNA: TGTGCCAGCAGTGAAGCGCGGGAGAGCGGGGGCTACACCTTC. Residues: CASSEARESGGYTF.

CDR3 sequence (DNA): TGTGCCAGCAGCCCACCGACAGGGGGGCTGTATTCACCCCTCCACTTT. Encoded protein: CASSPPTGGLYSPLHF. V gene TRBV3-1 (or the pseudogene TRBV3-2) combines with J gene TRBJ1-6, with TRBD1 matching 9 bases. Germline-derived CDR1 and CDR2 are LGHDT and YNNKEL (reference sequence). This CDR3 is built from 16 residues. The J segment lost 8 bases and the V segment lost 4 bases, leaving 9 bases of the junction unmatched.

The chain carries TRBV25-1 and TRBJ1-4; 7 bases are a match to TRBD1. Trimming removed 7 bases from V and 3 bases from J; junction bases left unmatched: 8. The CDR3 length is 15 residues. The germline V gene encodes CDR1 MGHDK and CDR2 SYGVNS. CDR3 nucleotide sequence: TGTGCCAGCACCAAGACCGGGACAGCTAATGAAAAACTGTTTTTT. It encodes CASTKTGTANEKLFF. Combining the CDR3 with reference TRBV25-1 and TRBJ1-4 gives the whole variable domain EADIYQTPRYLVIGTGKKITLECSQTMGHDKMYWYQQDPGMELHLIHYSYGVNSTEKGDLSSESTVSRIRTEHFPLTLESARPSHTSQYLCASTKTGTANEKLFFGSGTQLSVL.

The chain recombines TRBV28 with TRBJ2-1; 10 bases are a match to TRBD2. From germline, CDR1 is MDHEN and CDR2 SYDVKM. J gave up 6 bases and V 4 bases, and 12 bases lay outside the gene matches. The CDR3 is 17 residues long. This CDR3 reads CASSWDSPGLAINEQFF. For the CDR3, the DNA is TGTGCCAGCAGTTGGGATTCCCCGGGACTAGCGATCAATGAGCAGTTCTTC.

V gene TRBV21-1 combines with J gene TRBJ1-2. TRBV21-1 is a known pseudogene. CDR3 length: 12 residues. The DNA of the CDR3 is TGTGCCAGCAGCAATTCCGGGGATGGCTACACCTTC. Residues: CASSNSGDGYTF.

The CDR3 protein is CASSSGQLRSGNTIYF. CDR3 nucleotide sequence: TGTGCCAGCAGCTCCGGACAGTTACGCTCTGGAAACACCATATATTTT. The genes are TRBV5-4 and TRBJ1-3; tentatively, D is TRBD1 (6 bases). Trimming took off 3 bases at V and 0 bases at J, with 13 bases between the two ends. Germline V gives CDR1 SGHNT, CDR2 YYREEE (reference sequence). The CDR3 contains 16 residues.

This chain joins TRBV18 and TRBJ1-1; 10 bases fit TRBD1. V lost 0 bases, J lost 4 bases, and 5 bases stayed unmatched. Germline CDR1 is KGHSH and CDR2 is LQKENI. The CDR3 totals 16 residues. The CDR3: CASSPPVGQGGTEAFF. DNA for the CDR3: TGTGCCAGCTCACCACCAGTTGGACAGGGGGGCACTGAAGCTTTCTTT.

The rearrangement links TRBV5-4 to TRBJ1-2; D gene ambiguous. V lost 4 bases to trimming and J lost 8 bases, with 15 bases between them. This CDR3 spans 13 amino acids. Germline loops: CDR1 SGHNT, CDR2 YYREEE (reference sequence). Written as DNA, the CDR3 is TGTGCCAGCAGCCCGGGGATAACGCCGGGCTACACCTTC. It encodes CASSPGITPGYTF.

This rearrangement joins TRBV5-1 to TRBJ1-1, with D perhaps TRBD1 (6 bases). This CDR3 is 12 amino acids long. The ends were cut back, 4 bases at V and 6 bases at J, with 10 bases in the middle. The germline CDR1 and CDR2 sequences are SGHRS and YFSETQ. CDR3 in amino acids: CASSRGGAEAFF. CDR3 nucleotides: TGCGCCAGCAGCCGAGGGGGAGCTGAAGCTTTCTTT.

The genes are TRBV15 and TRBJ2-3; D remains unclear. V was cut by 5 bases and J by 1 base, with 10 bases left in between. Germline V CDR1 and CDR2: LNHNV, YYDKDF (reference sequence). The CDR3 is 14 residues long. CDR3 amino acids: CATSGRAGTDTQYF. CDR3 sequence (DNA): TGTGCCACCAGCGGCCGTGCGGGCACAGATACGCAGTATTTT.

The V and J genes are TRBV7-9 and TRBJ2-6; a weak D match, TRBD1 (7 bases). The germline gives CDR1 SEHNR, CDR2 FQNEAQ (reference sequence). Trimming stripped 2 bases from V and 2 bases from J, with 16 bases between. There are 18 residues in the CDR3. The CDR3 spells CASSLLGDREAGANVLTF. The CDR3 region has the DNA TGTGCCAGCAGCTTACTGGGAGACAGGGAGGCTGGGGCCAACGTCCTGACTTTC. Combining the CDR3 with reference TRBV7-9 and TRBJ2-6 gives the whole variable domain DTGVSQNPRHKITKRGQNVTFRCDPISEHNRLYWYRQTLGQGPEFLTYFQNEAQLEKSRLLSDRFSAERPKGSFSTLEIQRTEQGDSAMYLCASSLLGDREAGANVLTFGAGSRLTVL.

Only one count was recorded for this clone. V is TRBV4-1 and J is TRBJ2-5; 9 bases are shared with TRBD2. The CDR3 consists of 16 residues. Germline V gives CDR1 MGHRA, CDR2 YSYEKL. V gave up 0 bases and J gave up 3 bases; unmatched junction bases: 5. The CDR3 DNA reads as TGCGCCAGCAGCCAAGAGGCGACTAGCGGAAAAGAGACCCAGTACTTC. Translating it yields CASSQEATSGKETQYF.

The V gene is TRBV4-1, the J gene TRBJ1-6; 10 nucleotides align to TRBD1. Trimming cost V 0 bases and J 3 bases; bases outside gene matches: 8. This CDR3 is built from 19 residues. Per the germline V gene, CDR1 is MGHRA and CDR2 is YSYEKL. CDR3 amino acids: CASSQDLLTGGGYNSPLHF. The CDR3 DNA sequence: TGCGCCAGCAGCCAAGATTTGTTGACAGGGGGCGGCTATAATTCACCCCTCCACTTT.

This clone was seen only once. V usage is TRBV4-3 and J usage is TRBJ1-2; 7 bases fit TRBD1. After removal of 4 bases from V and 2 bases from J, the junction contained 10 bases not matched to a gene. The CDR3 loop spans 16 amino acids. Germline loops: CDR1 LGHNA, CDR2 YSLEER. The CDR3 here is CASSLKGQWGNYGYTF. Here the CDR3 DNA reads TGCGCCAGCAGCCTAAAGGGACAGTGGGGGAACTATGGCTACACCTTC.

The chain combines TRBV5-8 with TRBJ1-6; no definite D call. The V and J ends lost 0 bases and 0 bases respectively, with 7 bases between them. This CDR3 is built from 16 residues. The germline CDR1 and CDR2 sequences are SGHTS and YDEGEE. CDR3 amino acids: CASSLERTSYNSPLHF. CDR3 bases: TGTGCCAGCAGCTTGGAGCGGACCTCCTATAATTCACCCCTCCACTTT.